The T cell receptor (beta chain) under discussion was sequenced for a study of siplizumab effects on memory and regulatory T cells (dated by TCRdb to the late 2010s). Background on the whole study: The study examined how the anti-CD2 antibody siplizumab affects alloreactive T-cell subsets in allogeneic mixed lymphocyte reactions built from human PBMCs. Study-level results and caveats: The suppressive function of proliferating Tregs from siplizumab cultures was not functionally confirmed. Sequences below about 10^-5 frequency were poorly captured, so only a minor fraction of alloreactive clones could be mapped to unstimulated subsets. Of the alloreactive CD4+ clones that could be mapped, the Treg-derived share averaged roughly 69% with siplizumab compared with around 25% in control reactions. Compared with memory T cells, unstimulated naive T cells appeared more diverse, and naive cells seemed to make a substantial contribution to the alloresponse. The cumulative frequency of alloreactive sequences traceable to unstimulated CD4+ memory T cells was significantly reduced by siplizumab. A naive or memory phenotype could not be assigned to roughly 80-95% of proliferating CD4+ or CD8+ clones.

Libraries came from the immunoSEQ multiplex PCR assay. Roughly 100,000 TCR templates per sample were assayed by the deep sequencing platform. Genomic DNA extracted from sorted T cells was used for TCRbeta CDR3 sequencing. As for the authors' bioinformatics: The R programming language was used for clonal analysis of TCRbeta CDR3 data. Alloreactive CD4+ and CD8+ clones were defined by comparing unstimulated samples with post-reaction CFSE-low samples. Regulatory or non-regulatory origin of alloreactive CD4+ clones was assigned by matching sequences to the sorted unstimulated Treg and non-Treg repertoires. TCRdb carries this immuneACCESS record with in-frame sequences only. Its versions omit some clonotypes, under half of them owing to an unresolved V gene in the studies checked, with the rest unexplained. V and J calls and clone size are copied from that table; D and trimming were computed from the DNA. A total of roughly 82,000 clones appear in this sample, approximately 90% of them only once. The ten largest clones add up to approximately 1.5% of the sample.

Concerning this clone itself: Its antigen has not been determined. Within one base of it there is no much larger clone, and no base qualities were kept.

From the germline V gene, CDR1 is SNHLY and CDR2 is FYNNEI. The CDR3 starts with the cysteine, ends with the phenylalanine, and has 14 residues. The entry retains the CDR3 DNA only, 42 bases that are in frame from base 1. Trimming costs V 5 bases and J 0 bases, and their ends lie 11 bases apart. Sorted unstimulated T cells and proliferating T cells recovered from mixed lymphocyte reactions were subjected to TCRbeta CDR3 sequencing. Fresh whole blood from around 11 HLA-typed healthy donors was used to isolate PBMCs. To map where alloreactive clones came from, unstimulated CD4+ regulatory T cells were FACS-sorted.

The V and J segments used are TRBV2 and TRBJ2-7; D gene: possibly TRBD1, on 6 matching bases. The specimen sequenced was Tregs sorted from blood. The receptor was derived from a human donor in good health. The bases are TGTGCCAGCAGTCCCCCGGACAGCTCCTACGAGCAGTACTTC. Translation gives CASSPPDSSYEQYF.